The 13 T cell receptor beta chains below come from one sample, sequenced in a study of CD8 T cells in ankylosing spondylitis. Study conclusions and caveats: Seemingly distinctive of ankylosing spondylitis blood was a TCR beta motif formed by eight highly homologous variants.

TCRdb passed the 5' RACE reads through MiXCR, listing each CDR3 protein once. Here the sample spans 650,000 to 800,000 distinct CDR3 sequences, around 20% being singletons. No antigen is known for these receptors. Sequenced: blood, either unsorted or a sorted T cell fraction (not recorded which). The receptors come from a male donor with ankylosing spondylitis.

The V and J genes are TRBV12-3 or TRBV12-4 and TRBJ2-7, with D possibly being TRBD1 or TRBD2 (5 bases each). This CDR3 has 15 amino acids. Trimming took off 0 bases at V and 3 bases at J, with 12 bases between the two ends. The CDR3, as DNA: TGTGCCAGCAGTTTAGCTGGTCCTGGGGGCTACGAGCAGTACTTC. Protein sequence: CASSLAGPGGYEQYF.

This clonotype was recorded a few times. V gene TRBV20-1 combines with J gene TRBJ2-5, with TRBD1 matching over 8 bases. CDR3 size: 15 residues. Germline assignment: CDR1 DFQATT and CDR2 SNEGSKA (reference sequence). V shed 3 bases, J shed 2 bases, and the junction held 8 bases outside the gene matches. Here the CDR3 reads CSASEWTGPQETQYF. The CDR3 nucleotides read TGCAGTGCTAGTGAATGGACAGGGCCGCAAGAGACCCAGTACTTC.

V and J are TRBV29-1 and TRBJ2-5; no clear D gene. The germline CDR1 and CDR2 sequences are SQVTM and ANQGSEA. With 3 bases removed from V and 5 bases from J, the gap between germline ends came to 10 bases. The CDR3 is made up of 12 amino acids. CDR3 DNA: TGCAGCGTTGAGCCTGTTGGGGAGACCCAGTACTTC. Translated, it gives CSVEPVGETQYF.

A few counts support this clonotype. The genes are TRBV10-2 and TRBJ1-3, with 11 bases aligning to TRBD1. This CDR3 region has 16 residues. V lost 6 bases and J lost 4; bases outside the gene matches: 8. Germline loops: CDR1 WSHSY, CDR2 SAAADI. As DNA, the CDR3 is TGCGCCAGCAGAGGACAGGGGGCCTCCTGGGGAAACACCATATATTTT. It specifies CASRGQGASWGNTIYF.

The sample holds a few counts of this clonotype. J is TRBJ2-6 and V is TRBV4-3; D ambiguous. CDR3 length equals 16 residues. The germline CDR1 and CDR2 sequences are LGHNA and YSLEER. The V end was cut by 0 bases, the J end by 2 bases, with 8 bases between. The CDR3 here is CASSQDVEAGANVLTF. In DNA, the CDR3 is TGCGCCAGCAGCCAAGACGTCGAGGCTGGGGCCAACGTCCTGACTTTC.

This clonotype was seen more than once but under ten times. This sequence joins TRBV20-1 and TRBJ1-2; TRBD1 matches 8 bases. There are 16 residues in the CDR3. J lost 0 bases, V lost 4 bases, and 10 bases had no gene match. Germline CDR1 DFQATT, CDR2 SNEGSKA (reference sequence). The CDR3 region is CSATNPTGGANYGYTF. CDR3 DNA: TGCAGTGCTACCAACCCCACAGGGGGTGCTAACTATGGCTACACCTTC.

This clonotype was observed a handful of times. The chain is built from TRBV18 and TRBJ1-1; D not certain. The CDR3 extends over 13 amino acids. Germline V gene sequence: CDR1 KGHSH, CDR2 LQKENI. Trimming pared 2 bases from V and 8 bases from J, leaving 12 bases between. The CDR3 region has the DNA TGTGCCAGCTCACCAAAGTCGGCAGAGGAAGCTTTCTTT. Protein sequence: CASSPKSAEEAFF.

In nucleotides, the CDR3 is TGTGCCATCAGTGAGTCTGGGGGAGGGTCCTACAATGAGCAGTTCTTC. Its translation is CAISESGGGSYNEQFF. V gene TRBV10-3 combines with J gene TRBJ2-1; 7 nucleotides line up with TRBD2. CDR1 and CDR2 from the germline V gene are ENHRY and SYGVKD. This CDR3 has 16 amino acids. The trim removed 0 bases at V and 1 base at J, leaving 3 bases unmatched.

In its sample, this clonotype was seen many times. The chain carries TRBV6-2 or TRBV6-3 and TRBJ2-7; the match to TRBD2 covers 8 bases. Germline V lookup: CDR1 MNHEY, CDR2 SVGEGT. J gave up 5 bases and V 6 bases, and 9 bases lay outside the gene matches. The CDR3 covers 14 residues. CDR3 sequence: CASSPGREVDEQYF. The CDR3 coding sequence is TGTGCCAGCAGCCCCGGGCGGGAGGTGGACGAGCAGTACTTC.

V gene TRBV15 combines with J gene TRBJ2-7, with D maybe TRBD1 (6 bases). Germline CDR1 reads LNHNV; CDR2 reads YYDKDF (reference sequence). V dropped 3 bases and J dropped 1 base, with 10 bases sitting between them. The CDR3 contains 14 residues. The CDR3: CATSRGHNSYEQYF. The CDR3 DNA reads TGTGCCACCAGCAGGGGACACAATTCCTACGAGCAGTACTTC.

This clonotype appeared a few times. The chain has TRBV7-9 and TRBJ1-1; D not certain. The CDR3 runs to 14 residues. CDR1 SEHNR and CDR2 FQNEAQ come from the germline V gene (reference sequence). Trimming left V 6 bases short and J 1 base short, with 12 bases between. CDR3 bases: TGTGCCAGCAGTTTCTTGACTGGGAACACTGAAGCTTTCTTT. Translating it yields CASSFLTGNTEAFF.

A few counts support this clonotype. This sequence joins TRBV10-3 and TRBJ1-2, with TRBD1 as a possible D gene (5 bases). CDR3 length equals 18 residues. V was pared by 3 bases and J by 7 bases, with 27 bases between. Germline-derived CDR1 and CDR2 are ENHRY and SYGVKD. The CDR3 sequence: CAISDLSPNGDGRGGYTF. As DNA, the CDR3 is TGTGCCATCAGTGATCTATCTCCTAACGGGGACGGGAGGGGTGGCTACACCTTC.

This clonotype was observed a handful of times. The rearrangement uses TRBV18 and TRBJ1-6; no clear D gene. The germline V gene encodes CDR1 KGHSH and CDR2 LQKENI. V shed 2 bases and J shed 4 bases, with 18 bases lying between them. The CDR3 is 18 residues long. The CDR3 is CASSPFSTAGSYNSPLHF. CDR3 in DNA: TGTGCCAGCTCACCATTCTCCACCGCCGGGAGTTATAATTCACCCCTCCACTTT.